These 32 T cell receptor beta chains originate from one sample sequenced in a study of blood T cell repertoires in COVID-19. Some clones are missing from TCRdb's copy, which holds only in-frame ones; the method was immunoSEQ multiplex PCR. The repertoire holds approximately 500,000 clones, with around 90% as singletons. Sequencing input: peripheral blood. These TCRs come from a woman aged 45 to 65 with COVID-19, enrolled during active disease.

The chain joins TRBV4-1 to TRBJ1-2; D call uncertain. CDR1 MGHRA and CDR2 YSYEKL come from the germline V gene. This CDR3 contains 15 residues. V dropped 2 bases and J dropped 0 bases, with 10 bases sitting between them. The CDR3 DNA reads as TGCGCCAGCAGCCAAAGGCTCACAGCTAACTATGGCTACACCTTC. It encodes CASSQRLTANYGYTF.

The gene calls are TRBV7-9 and TRBJ1-4; TRBD1 aligns across 9 bases. Germline CDR1 is SEHNR and CDR2 is FQNEAQ (reference sequence). The CDR3 is made up of 16 amino acids. Trimming cost V 5 bases and J 8 bases; bases outside gene matches: 12. This chain's CDR3 is CASSPGDRAGGEKLFF. CDR3 bases: TGTGCCAGCAGCCCCGGGGACAGGGCCGGGGGCGAAAAACTGTTTTTT. Drawing the rest from reference TRBV7-9 and TRBJ1-4, the complete variable domain is DTGVSQNPRHKITKRGQNVTFRCDPISEHNRLYWYRQTLGQGPEFLTYFQNEAQLEKSRLLSDRFSAERPKGSFSTLEIQRTEQGDSAMYLCASSPGDRAGGEKLFFGSGTQLSVL.

The CDR3 sequence: CASSLGRNLMNTEAFF. CDR3 nucleotide sequence: TGCGCCAGCAGCTTGGGCAGAAACCTTATGAACACTGAAGCTTTCTTT. The chain links TRBV5-1 to TRBJ1-1; D remains ambiguous. V gave up 0 bases and J gave up 0 bases, with 12 bases separating them. The CDR3 covers 16 residues. The germline V gene has CDR1 SGHRS and CDR2 YFSETQ.

The chain combines TRBV18 with TRBJ2-6, with TRBD1 matching over 7 bases. This CDR3 contains 17 residues. Germline CDR1 KGHSH, CDR2 LQKENI. With V trimmed by 6 bases and J by 0 bases, 8 bases remained unmatched. The CDR3 DNA is TGTGCCAGCTCGGAACGACAGGGAATCTCTGGGGCCAACGTCCTGACTTTC. Translated, it gives CASSERQGISGANVLTF.

The rearrangement links TRBV9 to TRBJ2-7, with TRBD2 matching over 8 bases. The germline V gene encodes CDR1 SGDLS and CDR2 YYNGEE. J gave up 2 bases and V 4 bases, and 11 bases lay outside the gene matches. CDR3 length: 16 amino acids. The CDR3 DNA reads TGTGCCAGCAGCCCCGGGGGGGCCGCCTGGGCCTACGAGCAGTACTTC. This sequence encodes CASSPGGAAWAYEQYF.

This chain links TRBV4-2 with TRBJ1-1; D might be TRBD1 (5 bases). The CDR3 totals 15 residues. Between the trimmed V and J ends, which lost 4 bases and 4 bases, there was a span of 16 bases. Germline assignment: CDR1 LGHNA and CDR2 YNFKEQ. This chain's CDR3 is CASSPSEGEGTEAFF. The CDR3 coding sequence is TGTGCCAGCAGCCCTTCGGAAGGGGAGGGCACTGAAGCTTTCTTT.

The chain employs TRBV4-1 and TRBJ1-2, with D possibly TRBD1 on 5 matching bases. The V end was cut by 0 bases, the J end by 4 bases, with 21 bases between. Looked up from germline, CDR1 is MGHRA and CDR2 is YSYEKL. The CDR3 loop spans 18 amino acids. As DNA, the CDR3 is TGCGCCAGCAGCCAAGAGAATTCAGTCGTATCCAGGGCCTATGGCTACACCTTC. It is translated as CASSQENSVVSRAYGYTF.

V usage is TRBV2 and J usage is TRBJ2-3; 7 positions agree with TRBD2. V trimming: 6 bases; J trimming: 4 bases; junction bases outside the gene matches: 4. The CDR3 spans 13 residues. Germline CDR1 and CDR2: SNHLY and FYNNEI. CDR3 protein: CASRLARADTQYF. As DNA, the CDR3 is TGTGCCAGCAGACTAGCGAGGGCAGATACGCAGTATTTT.

This clone was counted ten times or more. This rearrangement joins TRBV6-6 to TRBJ1-5; weak D call: TRBD1 (6 bases). Germline V gene data show CDR1 as MNHNY and CDR2 as SVGAGI (reference sequence). The CDR3 contains 13 residues. The V end was cut by 7 bases, the J end by 4 bases, with 11 bases between. The DNA for the CDR3 is TGTGCCAGCACTAAGGACAGTAATCAGCCCCAGCATTTT. Its protein is CASTKDSNQPQHF.

This clone has only a few counts. V is TRBV27 and J is TRBJ1-2; 10 bases line up with TRBD1. CDR3 length: 19 amino acids. Germline CDR1 is MNHEY and CDR2 is SMNVEV (reference sequence). After removal of 6 bases from V and 5 bases from J, the junction contained 21 bases not matched to a gene. Written as DNA, the CDR3 is TGTGCCAGCAGCTTGGAGGGGCTTCCGGGACAGGGGCTCCCTTATGGCTACACCTTC. It codes for CASSLEGLPGQGLPYGYTF.

The chain carries TRBV5-6 and TRBJ2-1; tentative D call: TRBD2 (5 bases). Germline V gives CDR1 SGHDT, CDR2 YYEEEE. The CDR3 spans 13 residues. Deletions cut 0 bases from V and 10 bases from J, with 11 bases between. This CDR3 reads CASSLGSGGEQFF. The CDR3 nucleotides are TGTGCCAGCAGCTTGGGATCGGGCGGGGAGCAGTTCTTC.

The chain recombines TRBV5-1 with TRBJ1-1, with D maybe TRBD1 (5 bases). The length of the CDR3 is 15 residues. V was trimmed by 0 bases and J by 0 bases, leaving 9 bases between them. CDR1 and CDR2 (germline): SGHRS, YFSETQ. The CDR3 is CASSLVGRVNTEAFF. The CDR3, as DNA: TGCGCCAGCAGCTTGGTAGGCAGGGTGAACACTGAAGCTTTCTTT. The entire variable domain, with the rest obtained from reference TRBV5-1 and TRBJ1-1, is as follows: KAGVTQTPRYLIKTRGQQVTLSCSPISGHRSVSWYQQTPGQGLQFLFEYFSETQRNKGNFPGRFSGRQFSNSRSEMNVSTLELGDSALYLCASSLVGRVNTEAFFGQGTRLTVV.

The chain uses TRBV18 and TRBJ2-7, with 9 bases matching TRBD1. This CDR3 is 15 amino acids long. From germline, CDR1 is KGHSH and CDR2 LQKENI. The ends lost 4 bases at V and 1 base at J; junction bases unmatched: 5. This CDR3 reads CASSLGTGLSYEQYF. For the CDR3, the DNA is TGTGCCAGCTCACTCGGGACAGGGTTGTCCTACGAGCAGTACTTC.

This chain joins TRBV3-1 (or the pseudogene TRBV3-2) and TRBJ1-2; weak D call: TRBD1 (6 bases). Germline V gene lookup returns CDR1 LGHDT and CDR2 YNNKEL (reference sequence). The CDR3 extends over 14 amino acids. V was shortened by 3 bases and J by 7 bases, with 15 bases between the two germline ends. CDR3 sequence: CASSQTRGGSGYTF. CDR3 sequence (DNA): TGTGCCAGCAGCCAGACTAGGGGGGGCTCTGGCTACACCTTC.

The rearrangement joins TRBV18 to TRBJ1-5; 8 bases are a match to TRBD1. Losses at the gene ends were 5 bases for V and 7 bases for J; bases not matched to a gene: 10. Germline V gene data show CDR1 as KGHSH and CDR2 as LQKENI. The CDR3 totals 15 residues. CDR3 residues: CASSAGTGEIQPQHF. The CDR3 region has the DNA TGTGCCAGCTCAGCTGGGACAGGTGAAATCCAGCCCCAGCATTTT. The variable domain in full, with the rest retrieved from reference TRBV18 and TRBJ1-5, is NAGVMQNPRHLVRRRGQEARLRCSPMKGHSHVYWYRQLPEEGLKFMVYLQKENIIDESGMPKERFSAEFPKEGPSILRIQQVVRGDSAAYFCASSAGTGEIQPQHFGDGTRLSIL.

V is TRBV2 and J is TRBJ1-5; TRBD1 is a possible D gene (6 bases). This CDR3 region has 14 residues. The germline gives CDR1 SNHLY, CDR2 FYNNEI. V was shortened by 7 bases and J by 0 bases, with 10 bases between the two germline ends. CDR3: CASTGDNSNQPQHF. CDR3 nucleotide sequence: TGTGCCAGCACAGGGGACAATAGCAATCAGCCCCAGCATTTT.

The chain is built from TRBV21-1 and TRBJ1-3. TRBV21-1 is a pseudogene locus. CDR3 size: 19 residues. In DNA, the CDR3 is TGTGCCAGCAGCAAACGAGGGGTTACCCAGCTGGGGAGGGGAAACACCATATATTTT. This translates into CASSKRGVTQLGRGNTIYF.

The V and J genes are TRBV5-6 and TRBJ1-3; D is perhaps TRBD1 (5 bases). V shed 4 bases and J shed 0 bases, with 23 bases lying between them. The germline V gene encodes CDR1 SGHDT and CDR2 YYEEEE. The CDR3 is 19 amino acids. The CDR3 loop reads CASSLTAAPWGVSGNTIYF. Here the CDR3 DNA reads TGTGCCAGCAGCCTGACAGCAGCTCCTTGGGGCGTCTCTGGAAACACCATATATTTT.

This chain uses TRBV3-1 (or the pseudogene TRBV3-2) with TRBJ2-7; D is perhaps TRBD2 (6 bases). The CDR3 runs 12 residues. Germline-derived CDR1 and CDR2 are LGHDT and YNNKEL (reference sequence). V lost 4 bases to trimming and J lost 6 bases, with 10 bases between them. Here the CDR3 reads CASSPGRSEQYF. In DNA form, the CDR3 reads TGTGCCAGCAGCCCTGGGAGGAGCGAGCAGTACTTC.

The V and J genes are TRBV20-1 and TRBJ2-3; 8 bases fit TRBD2. Germline-derived CDR1 and CDR2 are DFQATT and SNEGSKA (reference sequence). This CDR3 has 14 amino acids. V trimming: 3 bases; J trimming: 5 bases; junction bases outside the gene matches: 7. Written as DNA, the CDR3 is TGCAGTGCTAGTACCGGGGGGGCCCTAGATACGCAGTATTTT. Amino acids: CSASTGGALDTQYF.

The chain employs TRBV6-5 and TRBJ2-2; TRBD2 matches 8 bases. The junction had 8 bases not matched to a gene; V was cut back by 7 bases and J by 4 bases. The CDR3 has 15 residues. Germline V CDR1 and CDR2: MNHEY, SVGAGI. CDR3 amino acids: CASNRGAGGTGELFF. Here the CDR3 DNA reads TGTGCCAGCAACCGCGGGGCGGGGGGCACCGGGGAGCTGTTTTTT.

J is TRBJ2-6 and V is TRBV5-5; TRBD1 agrees at 7 bases. Germline CDR1 is SGHKS and CDR2 is YYEKEE (reference sequence). The CDR3 totals 18 residues. V lost 2 bases and J lost 4; bases outside the gene matches: 12. The CDR3 sequence: CASSLAGGRLYGANVLTF. For the CDR3, the DNA is TGTGCCAGCAGCTTAGCAGGGGGAAGGCTTTACGGGGCCAACGTCCTGACTTTC.

The chain recombines TRBV18 with TRBJ2-2, with D maybe TRBD1 (7 bases). The CDR3 spans 18 residues. The germline gives CDR1 KGHSH, CDR2 LQKENI. V lost 4 bases and J lost 3, with 21 bases in between. CDR3: CASSRRDSRWGDTGELFF. The CDR3 DNA follows: TGTGCCAGCTCACGGAGGGACAGCCGATGGGGAGACACCGGGGAGCTGTTTTTT.

A note on this clone: This CDR3 is also generated by other DNA sequences in the sample. The chain employs TRBV10-3 and TRBJ2-7, with D maybe TRBD2 (5 bases). This CDR3 is built from 13 residues. The germline V gene encodes CDR1 ENHRY and CDR2 SYGVKD. The germline V and J ends were trimmed by 3 bases and 0 bases, with 6 bases remaining between them. DNA for the CDR3: TGTGCCATCAGTGAAGGGAGCTCCTACGAGCAGTACTTC. This encodes CAISEGSSYEQYF.

This clone was seen once. The rearrangement links TRBV30 to TRBJ1-4; D unresolved. Germline CDR1 GTSNPN, CDR2 SVGIG (reference sequence). The CDR3 is made up of 12 amino acids. The V end lost 2 bases, the J end lost 9 bases, and 10 bases lay between the germline ends. The DNA of the CDR3 is TGTGCCTGGAGTCGGGAAACAAAAAAACTGTTTTTT. It codes for CAWSRETKKLFF.

This sequence joins TRBV2 and TRBJ2-5; 7 bases are a match to TRBD1. CDR1 SNHLY and CDR2 FYNNEI come from the germline V gene. The junction had 9 bases not matched to a gene; V was cut back by 4 bases and J by 4 bases. The CDR3 consists of 15 residues. For the CDR3, the DNA is TGTGCCAGCAGTGCACAGGGGCGGAAGGGAGAGACCCAGTACTTC. This gives the protein CASSAQGRKGETQYF.

This clone is a singleton in its sample. The V call is TRBV18, the J call TRBJ2-1; no clear D. This CDR3 region has 15 residues. Deletions cut 6 bases from V and 0 bases from J, with 12 bases between. The germline gives CDR1 KGHSH, CDR2 LQKENI. The CDR3 sequence is CASSSATSSYNEQFF. CDR3 DNA: TGTGCCAGCTCCTCCGCCACGAGCTCCTACAATGAGCAGTTCTTC.

V and J are TRBV6-6 and TRBJ2-7; 10 positions agree with TRBD2. The CDR3 spans 15 residues. Losses at the gene ends were 6 bases for V and 2 bases for J; bases not matched to a gene: 7. Germline lookup yields CDR1 MNHNY and CDR2 SVGAGI (reference sequence). The CDR3 sequence: CASRPGTSVPYEQYF. The CDR3 DNA reads as TGTGCCAGCAGACCCGGGACTAGCGTGCCCTACGAGCAGTACTTC.

This clone was detected only once. This rearrangement joins TRBV14 to TRBJ1-2; 7 nucleotides align to TRBD1. J was trimmed by 5 bases and V by 4 bases; bases with no gene match: 10. Germline V gene data show CDR1 as SGHDN and CDR2 as FVKESK. The CDR3 has 15 amino acids. CDR3 sequence (DNA): TGTGCCAGCAGCCCGCGAGGGGGCGCGGTATATGGCTACACCTTC. It translates to CASSPRGGAVYGYTF.

J is TRBJ2-1 and V is TRBV4-2, with 7 bases lining up with TRBD1. This CDR3 spans 16 amino acids. Germline lookup yields CDR1 LGHNA and CDR2 YNFKEQ. J was trimmed by 5 bases and V by 4 bases; bases with no gene match: 11. The CDR3 spells CASSPLISQGDNEQFF. The CDR3 DNA reads as TGTGCCAGCAGCCCACTAATTAGCCAGGGGGACAATGAGCAGTTCTTC.

The chain uses TRBV20-1 and TRBJ1-2; no definite D call. Germline loops: CDR1 DFQATT, CDR2 SNEGSKA (reference sequence). Trimming removed 3 bases from V and 4 bases from J, with 9 bases in between. The CDR3 is made up of 12 amino acids. The CDR3 DNA is TGCAGTGCTAGTCTGGCAGGCTATGGCTACACCTTC. Its protein product is CSASLAGYGYTF.

A remark on this clone: One junction end does not reproduce the germline sequence, and a read error may be involved. V is TRBV24-1 and J is TRBJ1-2, with D unresolved. The germline V gene has CDR1 KGHDR and CDR2 SFDVKD. The CDR3 has 10 residues. CDR3 region: CATQEDGHTF. The CDR3 DNA reads as TGTGCCACCCAGGAGGATGGCCACACCTTC.